These 4 T cell receptor beta chains were sequenced from one sample in a study of OX40 agonist ivuxolimab in advanced cancers. The table came from immunoSEQ multiplex PCR; TCRdb's copy has only in-frame clones and leaves some out. The repertoire holds roughly 50,000 clones, with 65% to 85% as singletons. Sequencing was performed on CD4+ or CD8+ T cells sorted from blood, taken in a trial of the OX40 agonist ivuxolimab. These receptors all stem from an adult with an advanced solid tumor such as melanoma, head and neck, liver or kidney cancer.

The V gene is TRBV5-8, the J gene TRBJ2-3; TRBD2 is a possible D gene (5 bases). V lost 4 bases and J lost 0, with 15 bases in between. Germline V gene sequence: CDR1 SGHTS, CDR2 YDEGEE. The CDR3 totals 16 residues. In nucleotides, the CDR3 is TGTGCCAGCAGCCCCCCCTTTGGCGGGAGCACAGATACGCAGTATTTT. Translating it yields CASSPPFGGSTDTQYF. Full variable domain (outside the CDR3, taken from reference TRBV5-8 and TRBJ2-3): EAGVTQSPTHLIKTRGQQATLRCSPISGHTSVYWYQQALGLGLQFLLWYDEGEERNRGNFPPRFSGRQFPNYSSELNVNALELEDSALYLCASSPPFGGSTDTQYFGPGTRLTVL.

This chain links TRBV28 with TRBJ2-7; unclear D gene. This CDR3 is built from 12 residues. V was trimmed by 3 bases and J by 3 bases, leaving 6 bases between them. Germline CDR1 and CDR2: MDHEN and SYDVKM. In DNA form, the CDR3 reads TGTGCCAGCAGTTTGGCCCGCTACGAGCAGTACTTC. It is translated as CASSLARYEQYF.

The chain couples TRBV18 to TRBJ2-7; perhaps TRBD2 as D (5 bases). The CDR3 is made up of 12 amino acids. The germline gives CDR1 KGHSH, CDR2 LQKENI. V was shortened by 2 bases and J by 4 bases, with 6 bases between the two germline ends. CDR3 coding DNA: TGTGCCAGCTCACCAGGGAGATACGAGCAGTACTTC. Translating it yields CASSPGRYEQYF. Together with reference TRBV18 and TRBJ2-7, the CDR3 gives the full variable domain: NAGVMQNPRHLVRRRGQEARLRCSPMKGHSHVYWYRQLPEEGLKFMVYLQKENIIDESGMPKERFSAEFPKEGPSILRIQQVVRGDSAAYFCASSPGRYEQYFGPGTRLTVT.

The V call is TRBV11-2, the J call TRBJ2-5; D possibly corresponds to TRBD2 (7 bases). Germline lookup yields CDR1 SGHAT and CDR2 FQNNGV. V was pared by 5 bases and J by 7 bases, with 14 bases between. This CDR3 comprises 13 residues. CDR3 sequence reads: CASSLGGEGTQYF. CDR3 bases: TGTGCCAGCAGCCTAGGGGGGGAGGGGACCCAGTACTTC.